These 20 T cell receptor beta chains share one sample of origin, sequenced in a study of blood T cell repertoires in COVID-19 (TCRdb year 2020). Libraries were constructed by the immunoSEQ multiplex PCR assay. The immuneACCESS repertoire file appears here via TCRdb, limited to in-frame rearrangements. These files lack a portion of the clones; in checked studies, under half of the deficit traces to unresolved V genes, and the cause of the others is not known. Present in this sample are more than 200,000 clones, over 75% of which were seen just once. About 8% of the sample belongs to the ten largest clones. Sequenced: peripheral blood. The source is an elderly woman with acute or convalescent COVID-19.

The rearrangement joins TRBV11-2 to TRBJ2-1; tentative D call: TRBD2 (6 bases). V dropped 1 base and J dropped 4 bases, with 8 bases sitting between them. Germline assignment: CDR1 SGHAT and CDR2 FQNNGV. The CDR3 sequence is 14 residues long. DNA of the CDR3: TGTGCCAGCAGCTTAGCGGGAGCGTACAATGAGCAGTTCTTC. Its protein product is CASSLAGAYNEQFF.

The chain links TRBV5-1 to TRBJ1-4, with a tentative D call TRBD1 (6 bases). This CDR3 region has 14 residues. Trimming shortened V by 4 bases and J by 5 bases, and 12 bases separated the two germline ends. Germline V gives CDR1 SGHRS, CDR2 YFSETQ. This CDR3 reads CASSPGTQNEKLFF. DNA for the CDR3: TGCGCCAGCAGCCCCGGGACACAGAATGAAAAACTGTTTTTT.

This CDR3 reads CASSPSRDRVQDTQYF. The CDR3 bases are TGTGCCAGCAGCCCCTCCCGGGACAGGGTACAAGATACGCAGTATTTT. The V and J genes are TRBV5-6 and TRBJ2-3; the match to TRBD1 covers 9 bases. This CDR3 is built from 16 residues. Germline V gene data show CDR1 as SGHDT and CDR2 as YYEEEE. V shed 4 bases and J 5 bases; nucleotides not matched to a gene: 11.

This sequence joins TRBV5-6 and TRBJ1-1; 7 bases agree with TRBD1. The CDR3 has 14 residues. Germline CDR1 is SGHDT and CDR2 is YYEEEE. V lost 1 base, J lost 1 base, and 1 base stayed unmatched. Here the CDR3 DNA reads TGTGCCAGCAGCTTGACAGGGGCGAACACTGAAGCTTTCTTT. Its protein is CASSLTGANTEAFF.

The chain recombines TRBV3-1 (or the pseudogene TRBV3-2) with TRBJ1-1; D gene ambiguous. The CDR3 has 13 residues. Trimming shortened V by 2 bases and J by 4 bases, and 8 bases separated the two germline ends. Germline CDR1 reads LGHDT; CDR2 reads YNNKEL (reference sequence). The chain's CDR3 is CASSQKLSTEAFF. The CDR3 region has the DNA TGTGCCAGCAGCCAAAAGCTGAGCACTGAAGCTTTCTTT.

CDR3 region: CASSRGGSTGELFF. The CDR3 bases are TGTGCCAGTAGCAGGGGAGGGAGCACCGGGGAGCTGTTTTTT. This chain joins TRBV19 and TRBJ2-2, with D perhaps matching TRBD2 (7 bases). The CDR3 loop spans 14 amino acids. CDR1 LNHDA and CDR2 SQIVND come from the germline V gene (reference sequence). V was cut by 6 bases and J by 4 bases, with 12 bases left in between.

This clone turned up a few times. This chain joins TRBV7-2 and TRBJ2-3; 8 nucleotides agree with TRBD2. Germline V gene data show CDR1 as SGHTA and CDR2 as FQGNSA. Germline trimming cut 5 bases from V and 6 bases from J; bases unmatched to any gene: 7. The CDR3 loop spans 14 amino acids. CDR3 sequence: CASSPRAGGDTQYF. CDR3 DNA: TGTGCCAGCAGCCCTCGCGCGGGAGGTGATACGCAGTATTTT. Based on the CDR3 plus reference TRBV7-2 and TRBJ2-3, the full variable domain is GAGVSQSPSNKVTEKGKDVELRCDPISGHTALYWYRQSLGQGLEFLIYFQGNSAPDKSGLPSDRFSAERTGGSVSTLTIQRTQQEDSAVYLCASSPRAGGDTQYFGPGTRLTVL.

This rearrangement joins TRBV7-3 to TRBJ2-2; D unclear. Trimming cost V 1 base and J 4 bases, with 10 bases left between them. CDR3 length equals 15 residues. Germline CDR1 reads SGHTA; CDR2 reads FQGTGA. CDR3 sequence: CASSLSTATTGELFF. In DNA, the CDR3 is TGTGCCAGCAGCTTAAGTACAGCTACCACCGGGGAGCTGTTTTTT.

The chain couples TRBV7-2 to TRBJ2-4; 7 bases are a match to TRBD2. CDR3 length: 17 amino acids. In germline, CDR1 is SGHTA, CDR2 FQGNSA. The J segment lost 0 bases and the V segment lost 1 base, leaving 6 bases of the junction unmatched. The CDR3 DNA sequence: TGTGCCAGCAGCTTAGTTGGGGGGGGACTAGCCAAAAACATTCAGTACTTC. Residues: CASSLVGGGLAKNIQYF. Variable domain in full (rest from reference TRBV7-2 and TRBJ2-4): GAGVSQSPSNKVTEKGKDVELRCDPISGHTALYWYRQSLGQGLEFLIYFQGNSAPDKSGLPSDRFSAERTGGSVSTLTIQRTQQEDSAVYLCASSLVGGGLAKNIQYFGAGTRLSVL.

A few counts support this clone. V and J are TRBV5-5 and TRBJ2-2, with D possibly matching TRBD1 (5 bases). The CDR3 sequence is 15 residues long. The germline V gene encodes CDR1 SGHKS and CDR2 YYEKEE (reference sequence). Between the trimmed V and J ends, which lost 1 base and 4 bases, there was a span of 11 bases. In DNA, the CDR3 is TGTGCCAGCAGCTTGAACGCAGGGTCCACCGGGGAGCTGTTTTTT. It specifies CASSLNAGSTGELFF.

The CDR3 spells CASSSRLAGGGDTQYF. CDR3 nucleotide sequence: TGTGCCAGCAGCTCTCGACTAGCGGGAGGAGGAGATACGCAGTATTTT. The J gene is TRBJ2-3, the V gene TRBV9, with 13 positions matching TRBD2. Germline CDR1 and CDR2: SGDLS and YYNGEE. The CDR3 is 16 amino acids. The V and J ends lost 4 bases and 5 bases, in that order; junction bases with no gene match: 7. The complete variable domain, with remaining parts taken from reference TRBV9 and TRBJ2-3, reads DSGVTQTPKHLITATGQRVTLRCSPRSGDLSVYWYQQSLDQGLQFLIQYYNGEERAKGNILERFSAQQFPDLHSELNLSSLELGDSALYFCASSSRLAGGGDTQYFGPGTRLTVL.

The rearrangement uses TRBV3-1 (or the pseudogene TRBV3-2) and TRBJ2-5; D is possibly TRBD1 (6 bases). Looked up from germline, CDR1 is LGHDT and CDR2 is YNNKEL (reference sequence). The CDR3 has 14 amino acids. Trimming left V 2 bases short and J 5 bases short, with 12 bases between. CDR3 protein: CASSQSGAGETQYF. CDR3 nucleotides: TGTGCCAGCAGCCAATCAGGGGCCGGGGAGACCCAGTACTTC.

This clone has a count of ten or more. The V call is TRBV30, the J call TRBJ2-2; no firm D call. CDR3 length: 16 amino acids. Trimming left V 0 bases short and J 1 base short, with 12 bases between. Germline CDR1 is GTSNPN and CDR2 is SVGIG (reference sequence). CDR3 amino acids: CAWSVWADKNTGELFF. The CDR3, as DNA: TGTGCCTGGAGTGTTTGGGCAGACAAGAACACCGGGGAGCTGTTTTTT.

The CDR3 here is CASSKQGGRQETQYF. The CDR3 coding sequence is TGTGCCAGCAGTAAACAGGGGGGTCGGCAAGAGACCCAGTACTTC. V gene TRBV2 combines with J gene TRBJ2-5; 8 nucleotides match TRBD1. V was clipped by 5 bases and J by 2 bases; unmatched bases: 7. The CDR3 is made up of 15 amino acids. The germline gives CDR1 SNHLY, CDR2 FYNNEI.

The V call is TRBV5-1, the J call TRBJ1-4; 7 nucleotides agree with TRBD1. After removal of 4 bases from V and 7 bases from J, the junction contained 7 bases not matched to a gene. The germline CDR1 and CDR2 sequences are SGHRS and YFSETQ. There are 14 residues in the CDR3. The CDR3 DNA reads TGCGCCAGCAGCCAGGTTCAGGGGGGTGAAAAACTGTTTTTT. Protein product: CASSQVQGGEKLFF.

The V and J genes are TRBV6-1 and TRBJ2-2; a possible D gene is TRBD1 (6 bases). CDR1 MNHNS and CDR2 SASEGT come from the germline V gene. The CDR3 has 15 amino acids. V gave up 1 base and J gave up 3 bases, with 9 bases separating them. The CDR3 DNA reads TGTGCCAGCAGTGAAGTAGGGGGTGACACCGGGGAGCTGTTTTTT. As protein: CASSEVGGDTGELFF.

This chain uses TRBV11-3 with TRBJ2-7, with D perhaps given as TRBD1 or TRBD2 (6 bases each). The germline V gene encodes CDR1 SGHNT and CDR2 YENEEA. CDR3 size: 13 residues. Deletions cut 5 bases from V and 5 bases from J, with 13 bases between. CDR3: CASSLGGRNEQYF. The DNA for the CDR3 is TGTGCCAGCAGCCTAGGGGGGAGGAACGAGCAGTACTTC.

This clone has a handful of counts. The chain is built from TRBV6-1 and TRBJ1-4; 10 bases match TRBD1. V lost 4 bases, J lost 4 bases, and 6 bases stayed unmatched. The CDR3 extends over 16 amino acids. The germline V gene has CDR1 MNHNS and CDR2 SASEGT. CDR3 DNA sequence: TGTGCCAGCAGTGGCCGGACAGGGGGAGGTAATGAAAAACTGTTTTTT. Amino acid sequence: CASSGRTGGGNEKLFF.

J is TRBJ1-5 and V is TRBV30; the match to TRBD1 covers 7 bases. The CDR3 consists of 13 residues. The germline V gene encodes CDR1 GTSNPN and CDR2 SVGIG (reference sequence). Trimming removed 5 bases from V and 3 bases from J; junction bases left unmatched: 4. DNA for the CDR3: TGTGCCTGGGCCAGGGGGAACAATCAGCCCCAGCATTTT. It codes for CAWARGNNQPQHF.

The chain combines TRBV6-4 with TRBJ2-1, with D possibly TRBD2 on 5 matching bases. The germline V and J ends were trimmed by 4 bases and 3 bases, with 10 bases remaining between them. From germline, CDR1 is MRHNA and CDR2 SNTAGT. The CDR3 extends over 14 amino acids. CDR3 in DNA: TGTGCCAGCAGTGTTTTTGGGAGCTACAATGAGCAGTTCTTC. Residues: CASSVFGSYNEQFF.